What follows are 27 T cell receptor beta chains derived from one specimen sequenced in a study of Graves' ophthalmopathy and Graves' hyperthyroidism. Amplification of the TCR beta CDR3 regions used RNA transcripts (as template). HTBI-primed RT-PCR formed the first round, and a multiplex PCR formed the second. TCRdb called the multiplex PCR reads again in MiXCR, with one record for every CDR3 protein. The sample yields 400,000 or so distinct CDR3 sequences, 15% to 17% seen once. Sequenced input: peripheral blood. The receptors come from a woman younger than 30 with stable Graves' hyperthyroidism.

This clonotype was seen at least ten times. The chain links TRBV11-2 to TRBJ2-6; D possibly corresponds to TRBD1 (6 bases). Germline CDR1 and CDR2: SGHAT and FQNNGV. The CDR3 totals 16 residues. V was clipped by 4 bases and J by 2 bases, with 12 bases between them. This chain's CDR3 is CASSSRQVPGANVLTF. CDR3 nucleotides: TGTGCCAGCAGCTCAAGACAGGTCCCTGGGGCCAACGTCCTGACTTTC.

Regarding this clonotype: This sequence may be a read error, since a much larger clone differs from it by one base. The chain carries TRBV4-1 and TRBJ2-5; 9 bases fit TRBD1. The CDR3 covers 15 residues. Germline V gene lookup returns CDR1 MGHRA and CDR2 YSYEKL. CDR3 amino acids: CGSSQVTGGRETQYF. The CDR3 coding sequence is TGCGGCAGCAGCCAAGTTACAGGGGGCCGAGAGACCCAGTACTTC.

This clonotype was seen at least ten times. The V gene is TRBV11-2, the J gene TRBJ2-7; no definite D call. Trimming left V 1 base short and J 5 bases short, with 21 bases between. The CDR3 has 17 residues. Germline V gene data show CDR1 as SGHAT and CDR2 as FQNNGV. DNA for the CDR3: TGTGCCAGCAGCTTAGGCGGTTGGGGTGCGGCCGAACACGAGCAGTACTTC. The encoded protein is CASSLGGWGAAEHEQYF.

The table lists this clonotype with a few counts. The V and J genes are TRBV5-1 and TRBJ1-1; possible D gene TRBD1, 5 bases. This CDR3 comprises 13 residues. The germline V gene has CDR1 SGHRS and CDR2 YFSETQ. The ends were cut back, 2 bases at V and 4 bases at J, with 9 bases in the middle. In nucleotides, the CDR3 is TGCGCCAGCAGCTTCAAGGGGATCACTGAAGCTTTCTTT. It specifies CASSFKGITEAFF.

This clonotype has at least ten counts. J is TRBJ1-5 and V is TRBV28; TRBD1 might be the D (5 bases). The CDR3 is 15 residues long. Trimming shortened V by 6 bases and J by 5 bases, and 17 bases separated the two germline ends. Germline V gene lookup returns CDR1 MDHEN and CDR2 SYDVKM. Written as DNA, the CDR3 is TGTGCCAGCAGCCATGATGAGGGACTCGATCAGCCCCAGCATTTT. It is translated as CASSHDEGLDQPQHF.

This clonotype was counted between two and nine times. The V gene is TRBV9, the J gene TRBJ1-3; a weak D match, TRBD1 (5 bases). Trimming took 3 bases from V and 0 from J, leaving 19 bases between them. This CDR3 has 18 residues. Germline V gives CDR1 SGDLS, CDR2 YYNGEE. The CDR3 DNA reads TGTGCCAGCAGCGGAACCGCACAATGGGGGGGCTCTGGAAACACCATATATTTT. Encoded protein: CASSGTAQWGGSGNTIYF.

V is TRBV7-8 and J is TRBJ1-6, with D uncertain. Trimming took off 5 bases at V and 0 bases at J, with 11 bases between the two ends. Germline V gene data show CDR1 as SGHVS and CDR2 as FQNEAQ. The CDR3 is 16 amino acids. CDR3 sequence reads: CASSPAGHSYNSPLHF. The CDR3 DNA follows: TGTGCCAGCAGCCCGGCCGGGCACTCCTATAATTCACCCCTCCACTTT.

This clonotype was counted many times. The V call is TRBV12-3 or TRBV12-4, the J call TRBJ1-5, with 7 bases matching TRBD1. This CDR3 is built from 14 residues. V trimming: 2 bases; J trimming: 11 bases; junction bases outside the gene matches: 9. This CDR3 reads CASSLRRGNYAQHF. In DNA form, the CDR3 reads TGTGCCAGCAGTTTACGCAGGGGGAATTATGCCCAGCATTTT.

CDR3 nucleotides: TGTGCCAGCTCACCCCCCGAGGGATCTAGTCAGCCCCAGCATTTT. This translates into CASSPPEGSSQPQHF. The chain is built from TRBV18 and TRBJ1-5; D is unresolved. There are 15 residues in the CDR3. CDR1 and CDR2 (germline): KGHSH, LQKENI. Trimming removed 3 bases from V and 6 bases from J, with 15 bases in between.

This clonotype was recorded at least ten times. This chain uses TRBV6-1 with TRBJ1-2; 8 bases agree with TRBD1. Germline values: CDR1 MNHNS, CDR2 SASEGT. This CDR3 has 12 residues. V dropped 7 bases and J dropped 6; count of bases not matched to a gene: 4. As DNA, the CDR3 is TGTGCCAGCACCAGGGGGCGGGATGGCTACACCTTC. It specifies CASTRGRDGYTF.

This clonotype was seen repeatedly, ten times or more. The CDR3 DNA reads TGTGCCAGCACCGGGACAGGGAGTTTGTATGGCTACACCTTC. It specifies CASTGTGSLYGYTF. The chain joins TRBV2 to TRBJ1-2; 9 bases agree with TRBD1. V shed 7 bases, J shed 5 bases, and the junction held 8 bases outside the gene matches. CDR1 and CDR2 (germline): SNHLY, FYNNEI. The length of the CDR3 is 14 residues.

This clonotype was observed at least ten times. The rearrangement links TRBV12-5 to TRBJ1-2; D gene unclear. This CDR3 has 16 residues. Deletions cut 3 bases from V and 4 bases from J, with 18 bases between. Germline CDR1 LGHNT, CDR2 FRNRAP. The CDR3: CASGLAFLQSPYGYTF. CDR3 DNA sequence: TGTGCTAGTGGTTTAGCCTTTTTGCAGTCACCCTATGGCTACACCTTC.

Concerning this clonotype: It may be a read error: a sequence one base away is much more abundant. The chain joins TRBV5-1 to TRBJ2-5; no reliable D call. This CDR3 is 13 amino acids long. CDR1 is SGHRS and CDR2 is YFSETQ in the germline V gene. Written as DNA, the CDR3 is TGCGCCAGCAGCGGAACCCTCCAAGAGACCAAGTACTTC. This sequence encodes CASSGTLQETKYF.

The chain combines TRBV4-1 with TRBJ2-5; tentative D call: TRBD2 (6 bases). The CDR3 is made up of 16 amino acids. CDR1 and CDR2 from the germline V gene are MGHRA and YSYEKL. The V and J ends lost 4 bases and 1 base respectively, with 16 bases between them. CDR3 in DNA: TGCGCCAGCAGCCCGGTGGGGAGGCGAGGCCAAGAGACCCAGTACTTC. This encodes CASSPVGRRGQETQYF.

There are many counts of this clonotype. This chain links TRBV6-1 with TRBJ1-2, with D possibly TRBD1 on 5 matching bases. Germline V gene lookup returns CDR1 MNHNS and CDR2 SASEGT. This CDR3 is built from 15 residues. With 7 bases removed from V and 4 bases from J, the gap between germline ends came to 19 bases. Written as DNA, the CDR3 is TGTGCCAGCAAAAGGGACCGGGACCCCTCCTATGGCTACACCTTC. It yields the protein CASKRDRDPSYGYTF.

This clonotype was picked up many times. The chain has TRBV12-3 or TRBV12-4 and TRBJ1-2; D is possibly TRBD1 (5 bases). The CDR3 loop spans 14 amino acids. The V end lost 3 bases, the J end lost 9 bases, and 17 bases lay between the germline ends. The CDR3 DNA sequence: TGTGCCAGCAGTTTGACAGCGGACTCAGGGAGCTACACCTTC. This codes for CASSLTADSGSYTF.

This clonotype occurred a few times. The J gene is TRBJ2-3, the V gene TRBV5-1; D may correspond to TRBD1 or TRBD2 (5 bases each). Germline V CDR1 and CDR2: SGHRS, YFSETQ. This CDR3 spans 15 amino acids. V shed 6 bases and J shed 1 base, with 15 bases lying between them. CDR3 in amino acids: CASNVGDRGTDTQYF. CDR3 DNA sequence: TGCGCCAGCAACGTGGGGGATCGGGGCACAGATACGCAGTATTTT.

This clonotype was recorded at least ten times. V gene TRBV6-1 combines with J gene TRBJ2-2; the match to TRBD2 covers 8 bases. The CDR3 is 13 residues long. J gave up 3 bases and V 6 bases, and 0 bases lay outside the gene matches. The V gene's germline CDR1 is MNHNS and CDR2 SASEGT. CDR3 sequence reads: CASRRGDTGELFF. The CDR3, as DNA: TGTGCCAGCAGGCGGGGGGACACCGGGGAGCTGTTTTTT.

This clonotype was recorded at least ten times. CDR3 nucleotides: TGTGCCAGCAGCTTAGGGGCCAGAGGAGAGACCCAGTACTTC. It is translated as CASSLGARGETQYF. This chain uses TRBV7-2 with TRBJ2-5; D unclear. Between the trimmed V and J ends, which lost 1 base and 4 bases, there was a span of 10 bases. Germline V gene data show CDR1 as SGHTA and CDR2 as FQGNSA. The CDR3 consists of 14 residues.

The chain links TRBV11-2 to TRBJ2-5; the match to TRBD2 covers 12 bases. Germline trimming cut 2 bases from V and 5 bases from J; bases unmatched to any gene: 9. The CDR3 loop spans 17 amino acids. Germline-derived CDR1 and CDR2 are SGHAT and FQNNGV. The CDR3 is CASSLTSGGSEGETQYF. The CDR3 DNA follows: TGTGCCAGCAGCTTAACTAGCGGGGGGTCGGAGGGGGAGACCCAGTACTTC. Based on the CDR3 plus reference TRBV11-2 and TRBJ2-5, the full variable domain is EAGVAQSPRYKIIEKRQSVAFWCNPISGHATLYWYQQILGQGPKLLIQFQNNGVVDDSQLPKDRFSAERLKGVDSTLKIQPAKLEDSAVYLCASSLTSGGSEGETQYFGPGTRLLVL.

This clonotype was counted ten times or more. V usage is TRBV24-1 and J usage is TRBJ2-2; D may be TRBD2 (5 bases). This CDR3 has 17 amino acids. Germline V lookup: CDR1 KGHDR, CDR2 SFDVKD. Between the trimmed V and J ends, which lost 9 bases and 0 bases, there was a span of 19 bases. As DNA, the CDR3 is TGTGCCACCGGGTTAGACGGGAAATACGCGAACACCGGGGAGCTGTTTTTT. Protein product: CATGLDGKYANTGELFF.

CDR3 residues: CASIGQGFHEQYF. For the CDR3, the DNA is TGTGCCAGCATTGGGCAGGGGTTCCACGAGCAGTACTTC. This chain connects TRBV28 to TRBJ2-7, with D maybe TRBD1 (6 bases). This CDR3 region has 13 residues. Between the trimmed V and J ends, which lost 7 bases and 5 bases, there was a span of 15 bases. CDR1 MDHEN and CDR2 SYDVKM come from the germline V gene.

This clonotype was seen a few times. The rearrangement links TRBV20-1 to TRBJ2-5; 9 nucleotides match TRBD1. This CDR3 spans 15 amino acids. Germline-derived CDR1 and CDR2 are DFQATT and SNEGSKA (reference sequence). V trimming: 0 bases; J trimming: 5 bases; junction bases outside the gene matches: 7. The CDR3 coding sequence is TGCAGTGCTAGAGAGGCGGGGACAGGGAAGGAGACCCAGTACTTC. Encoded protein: CSAREAGTGKETQYF.

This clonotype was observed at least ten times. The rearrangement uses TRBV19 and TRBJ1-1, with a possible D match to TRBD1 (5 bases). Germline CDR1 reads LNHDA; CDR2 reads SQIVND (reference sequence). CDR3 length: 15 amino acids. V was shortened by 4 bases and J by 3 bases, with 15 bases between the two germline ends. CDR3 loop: CASSTHEGIHTEAFF. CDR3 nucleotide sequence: TGTGCCAGTAGTACCCACGAGGGGATTCACACTGAAGCTTTCTTT.

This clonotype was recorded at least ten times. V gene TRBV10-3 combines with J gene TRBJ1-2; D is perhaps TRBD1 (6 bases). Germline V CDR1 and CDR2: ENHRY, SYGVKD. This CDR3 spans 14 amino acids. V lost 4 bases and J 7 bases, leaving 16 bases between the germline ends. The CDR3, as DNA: TGTGCCATCAGTGGATCACGCACAGGGTTTGGCTACACCTTC. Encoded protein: CAISGSRTGFGYTF.

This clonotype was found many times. CDR3 residues: CSATPRFDRPTHNYGYTF. The CDR3 DNA reads TGCAGTGCCACTCCTCGTTTCGACAGACCCACTCACAACTATGGCTACACCTTC. V and J are TRBV20-1 and TRBJ1-2; perhaps TRBD1 as D (5 bases). There are 18 residues in the CDR3. Germline CDR1 reads DFQATT; CDR2 reads SNEGSKA (reference sequence). V lost 6 bases and J 2 bases, leaving 28 bases between the germline ends.

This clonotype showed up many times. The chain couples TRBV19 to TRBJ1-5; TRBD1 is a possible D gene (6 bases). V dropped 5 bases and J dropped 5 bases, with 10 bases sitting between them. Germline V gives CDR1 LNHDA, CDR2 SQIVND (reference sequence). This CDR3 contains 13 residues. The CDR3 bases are TGTGCCAGTAGTCCACAGGGCCATCAGCCCCAGCATTTT. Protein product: CASSPQGHQPQHF.